This T cell receptor (beta chain) was captured in a study of early T cells in non-severe SARS-CoV-2 infection. TCRdb fed the 5' RACE reads into MiXCR, producing one record per CDR3 protein. The table records some 96,000 distinct CDR3 sequences, about 13% of them present only once. The study, taken as a whole, reports: CD4 and private specificities were missed by VDJdb matching, which favored anti-spike CD8 responses.

Germline V gives CDR1 SQVTM, CDR2 ANQGSEA. CDR3 size: 15 residues. Trimming at V came to 4 bases and at J to 0 bases, leaving 5 bases not matched to a gene. This clonotype was recorded at least ten times. The antigen is unknown. The chain joins TRBV29-1 to TRBJ2-2; the match to TRBD1 covers 7 bases. Source material: whole blood. The sequence came from an adult who was a healthcare worker with PCR-confirmed SARS-CoV-2 infection or an uninfected control (not recorded which). The CDR3 loop reads CSVGGTDPNTGELFF. The CDR3 nucleotides are TGCAGCGTTGGGGGGACAGACCCGAACACCGGGGAGCTGTTTTTT.